The 29 T cell receptor beta chains below were found in one sample sequenced in a study of blood T cell repertoires in COVID-19 (dated by TCRdb to the early 2020s). Library preparation employed the immunoSEQ multiplex PCR assay. This is the immuneACCESS table as TCRdb keeps it, with only in-frame sequences that have V and J called. A part of the clones is gone; compared with another copy, unresolved V genes explain less than half, and the rest is unexplained. The sample yields 300,000 to 350,000 clones; about 90% were counted once. The ten largest account for over 0.8% of the sample. Sequenced sample: PBMCs or T cells enriched from blood (not recorded which). All receptors come from a woman in her twenties or thirties who had recovered from COVID-19.

V is TRBV20-1 and J is TRBJ2-1; the D gene is possibly TRBD2 (5 bases). CDR3 length equals 13 residues. The germline V gene encodes CDR1 DFQATT and CDR2 SNEGSKA (reference sequence). V was shortened by 3 bases and J by 7 bases, with 13 bases between the two germline ends. CDR3 sequence reads: CSASAARGNEQFF. CDR3 nucleotide sequence: TGCAGTGCTAGTGCGGCCCGAGGGAATGAGCAGTTCTTC.

The chain uses TRBV19 and TRBJ2-3; D is perhaps TRBD1 (7 bases). Trimming stripped 3 bases from V and 6 bases from J, with 16 bases between. This CDR3 spans 15 amino acids. Germline V gene lookup returns CDR1 LNHDA and CDR2 SQIVND (reference sequence). CDR3 in amino acids: CASSMEGAPLDTQYF. DNA for the CDR3: TGTGCCAGTAGTATGGAGGGGGCCCCGCTGGATACGCAGTATTTT. Using reference TRBV19 and TRBJ2-3 for the parts outside the CDR3, the full variable domain is DGGITQSPKYLFRKEGQNVTLSCEQNLNHDAMYWYRQDPGQGLRLIYYSQIVNDFQKGDIAEGYSVSREKKESFPLTVTSAQKNPTAFYLCASSMEGAPLDTQYFGPGTRLTVL.

Only one count was recorded for this clone. V and J are TRBV28 and TRBJ2-7; 7 bases match TRBD1. Germline CDR1 and CDR2: MDHEN and SYDVKM. Trimming removed 5 bases from V and 10 bases from J; junction bases left unmatched: 5. The CDR3 covers 11 residues. In DNA form, the CDR3 reads TGTGCCAGCAGTAGGGGACAGCAACAGTACTTC. Translation: CASSRGQQQYF.

V is TRBV25-1 and J is TRBJ2-2, with a tentative D call TRBD1 (6 bases). This CDR3 spans 17 amino acids. CDR1 is MGHDK, CDR2 SYGVNS, per germline. V lost 2 bases to trimming and J lost 0 bases, with 13 bases between them. In DNA form, the CDR3 reads TGTGCCAGCAGTGAAAGGTGGCCAGGGGCGAACACCGGGGAGCTGTTTTTT. Its translation is CASSERWPGANTGELFF. Drawing the rest from reference TRBV25-1 and TRBJ2-2, the complete variable domain is EADIYQTPRYLVIGTGKKITLECSQTMGHDKMYWYQQDPGMELHLIHYSYGVNSTEKGDLSSESTVSRIRTEHFPLTLESARPSHTSQYLCASSERWPGANTGELFFGEGSRLTVL.

The sample holds one count of this clone. This same CDR3 is encoded by further DNA sequences in the sample. The V and J genes are TRBV28 and TRBJ2-7, with D uncertain. CDR3 length: 13 amino acids. Looked up from germline, CDR1 is MDHEN and CDR2 is SYDVKM. Trimming left V 1 base short and J 6 bases short, with 10 bases between. The DNA of the CDR3 is TGTGCCAGCAGTTTATCGTTTAATAGCGAGCAGTACTTC. The encoded protein is CASSLSFNSEQYF. The full variable domain, completed using reference TRBV28 and TRBJ2-7, is DVKVTQSSRYLVKRTGEKVFLECVQDMDHENMFWYRQDPGLGLRLIYFSYDVKMKEKGDIPEGYSVSREKKERFSLILESASTNQTSMYLCASSLSFNSEQYFGPGTRLTVT.

The sample holds one count of this clone. The chain recombines TRBV4-3 with TRBJ2-1; 9 positions match TRBD2. The germline gives CDR1 LGHNA, CDR2 YSLEER. The CDR3 contains 14 residues. J lost 6 bases, V lost 1 base, and 1 base had no gene match. The CDR3 DNA is TGCGCCAGCAGCCAAGGACTAGCGGTCAATGAGCAGTTCTTC. Protein: CASSQGLAVNEQFF.

The rearrangement joins TRBV12-1 to TRBJ1-4; the DNA was not compared with TRBD1, the D call given in the table. TRBV12-1 is a known pseudogene. The CDR3 is made up of 13 amino acids. The CDR3 region is CACPGKPNEKLFF. CDR3 DNA: TGTGCCTGTCCAGGGAAACCTAATGAAAAACTGTTTTTT.

The rearrangement links TRBV27 to TRBJ1-2; no definite D call. The length of the CDR3 is 13 residues. The V and J ends lost 4 bases and 6 bases respectively, with 12 bases between them. Germline-derived CDR1 and CDR2 are MNHEY and SMNVEV (reference sequence). CDR3 residues: CASSSNRMDGYTF. Written as DNA, the CDR3 is TGTGCCAGCAGTTCAAATAGAATGGATGGCTACACCTTC.

The chain couples TRBV5-5 to TRBJ2-1, with 11 bases aligning to TRBD1. After removal of 3 bases from V and 9 bases from J, the junction contained 8 bases not matched to a gene. The CDR3 contains 15 residues. CDR1 is SGHKS, CDR2 YYEKEE, per germline (reference sequence). The CDR3 here is CASSSPGQGGGEQFF. The CDR3 DNA reads TGTGCCAGCAGCTCACCGGGACAGGGGGGCGGTGAGCAGTTCTTC.

This clone has a single count. The V and J genes are TRBV4-1 and TRBJ2-1, with 10 bases aligning to TRBD2. This CDR3 contains 18 residues. Germline V gives CDR1 MGHRA, CDR2 YSYEKL. Germline trimming cut 3 bases from V and 2 bases from J; bases unmatched to any gene: 10. CDR3 coding DNA: TGCGCCAGCAGCCAGAAAACTTCTAGCGGGGGAACCTACAATGAGCAGTTCTTC. It is translated as CASSQKTSSGGTYNEQFF.

V usage is TRBV11-2 and J usage is TRBJ2-3, with TRBD1 matching 7 bases. The CDR3 is made up of 15 amino acids. Trimming removed 1 base from V and 2 bases from J; junction bases left unmatched: 3. Germline values: CDR1 SGHAT, CDR2 FQNNGV. This chain's CDR3 is CASSLVGQITDTQYF. The DNA for the CDR3 is TGTGCCAGCAGCTTAGTGGGACAGATCACAGATACGCAGTATTTT.

The V and J genes are TRBV2 and TRBJ2-1, with unresolved D. Trimming removed 5 bases from V and 5 bases from J, with 13 bases in between. Germline CDR1 SNHLY, CDR2 FYNNEI. The CDR3 has 14 residues. CDR3 in amino acids: CASSLVGSHNEQFF. CDR3 coding DNA: TGTGCCAGCAGTTTAGTGGGTAGCCACAATGAGCAGTTCTTC.

The chain carries TRBV7-8 and TRBJ1-2, with a tentative D call TRBD1 (5 bases). The CDR3 is 13 amino acids. Germline-derived CDR1 and CDR2 are SGHVS and FQNEAQ. V was shortened by 2 bases and J by 6 bases, with 10 bases between the two germline ends. As DNA, the CDR3 is TGTGCCAGCAGCTTAAGGACAATCGATGGCTACACCTTC. Translation gives CASSLRTIDGYTF.

This clone has only a few counts. The V and J genes are TRBV2 and TRBJ2-7, with D hard to call. CDR3 length: 12 amino acids. Germline V gives CDR1 SNHLY, CDR2 FYNNEI. Trimming took off 4 bases at V and 2 bases at J, with 6 bases between the two ends. CDR3 residues: CASSAETYEQYF. In nucleotides, the CDR3 is TGTGCCAGCAGTGCCGAGACCTACGAGCAGTACTTC.

The chain has TRBV7-9 and TRBJ1-5; TRBD1 matches at 9 bases. The CDR3 runs to 16 residues. Per germline, CDR1 SEHNR and CDR2 FQNEAQ (reference sequence). V lost 2 bases, J lost 1 base, and 3 bases stayed unmatched. CDR3 bases: TGTGCCAGCAGCTTAATCGGGACAGGGAGCAATCAGCCCCAGCATTTT. This sequence encodes CASSLIGTGSNQPQHF. The full variable domain, its missing parts supplied by reference TRBV7-9 and TRBJ1-5, is DTGVSQNPRHKITKRGQNVTFRCDPISEHNRLYWYRQTLGQGPEFLTYFQNEAQLEKSRLLSDRFSAERPKGSFSTLEIQRTEQGDSAMYLCASSLIGTGSNQPQHFGDGTRLSIL.

The chain carries TRBV7-2 and TRBJ2-3, with 7 nucleotides matching TRBD2. V shed 5 bases, J shed 0 bases, and the junction held 5 bases outside the gene matches. The CDR3 spans 15 residues. The germline V gene has CDR1 SGHTA and CDR2 FQGNSA. CDR3 in amino acids: CASSTSGASTDTQYF. The CDR3, as DNA: TGTGCCAGCAGCACGAGCGGGGCTAGCACAGATACGCAGTATTTT.

The chain employs TRBV18 and TRBJ1-2, with 7 bases identical to TRBD1. V lost 2 bases and J lost 2; bases outside the gene matches: 2. Germline-derived CDR1 and CDR2 are KGHSH and LQKENI. The CDR3 extends over 14 amino acids. The CDR3 protein is CASSPGQANYGYTF. CDR3 nucleotide sequence: TGTGCCAGCTCACCAGGACAGGCGAACTATGGCTACACCTTC.

The chain combines TRBV28 with TRBJ1-2; D may be TRBD1 (5 bases). The V end lost 6 bases, the J end lost 2 bases, and 7 bases lay between the germline ends. There are 12 residues in the CDR3. CDR1 is MDHEN and CDR2 is SYDVKM in the germline V gene. The CDR3 DNA follows: TGTGCCAGCAGCCCAGGGAACTATGGCTACACCTTC. Amino acids: CASSPGNYGYTF.

The chain joins TRBV4-1 to TRBJ2-3, with 13 nucleotides matching TRBD2. The trim removed 4 bases at V and 0 bases at J, leaving 4 bases unmatched. Germline V gene lookup returns CDR1 MGHRA and CDR2 YSYEKL. This CDR3 contains 17 residues. This CDR3 reads CASSPTSGGGSTDTQYF. CDR3 in DNA: TGCGCCAGCAGCCCCACTAGCGGGGGGGGGAGCACAGATACGCAGTATTTT.

Notes on this clone: This specimen includes other DNA sequences encoding the same CDR3. The genes are TRBV18 and TRBJ1-5; D is perhaps TRBD1 (5 bases). The germline V gene has CDR1 KGHSH and CDR2 LQKENI. The V end lost 3 bases, the J end lost 0 bases, and 9 bases lay between the germline ends. The CDR3 is 15 residues long. The CDR3 here is CASSPGTDSNQPQHF. The CDR3 DNA is TGTGCCAGCTCACCTGGGACTGATAGCAATCAGCCCCAGCATTTT. The whole variable domain, filled in from reference TRBV18 and TRBJ1-5, reads NAGVMQNPRHLVRRRGQEARLRCSPMKGHSHVYWYRQLPEEGLKFMVYLQKENIIDESGMPKERFSAEFPKEGPSILRIQQVVRGDSAAYFCASSPGTDSNQPQHFGDGTRLSIL.

The V call is TRBV25-1, the J call TRBJ2-7, with D perhaps matching TRBD2 (5 bases). The germline CDR1 and CDR2 sequences are MGHDK and SYGVNS. Trimming removed 4 bases from V and 2 bases from J, with 6 bases in between. The CDR3 has 12 residues. The CDR3 DNA sequence: TGTGCCAGCAGTGCGGGGACCTACGAGCAGTACTTC. Its protein is CASSAGTYEQYF.

The chain uses TRBV7-8 and TRBJ2-5, with TRBD1 matching 7 bases. Trimming took 3 bases from V and 3 from J; bases not matched to a gene: 1. CDR3 size: 13 residues. Germline CDR1 reads SGHVS; CDR2 reads FQNEAQ. The CDR3 sequence: CASSFDREETQYF. As DNA, the CDR3 is TGTGCCAGCAGCTTTGACAGGGAAGAGACCCAGTACTTC.

The chain recombines TRBV5-4 with TRBJ2-7; TRBD1 aligns across 7 bases. Trimming took 1 base from V and 3 from J; bases not matched to a gene: 13. The germline V gene encodes CDR1 SGHNT and CDR2 YYREEE (reference sequence). The CDR3 contains 17 residues. CDR3 coding DNA: TGTGCCAGCAGCTTGCGGAGTGTGGACAGGATCCACTACGAGCAGTACTTC. Encoded protein: CASSLRSVDRIHYEQYF. The full variable domain, rest sourced from reference TRBV5-4 and TRBJ2-7, is ETGVTQSPTHLIKTRGQQVTLRCSSQSGHNTVSWYQQALGQGPQFIFQYYREEENGRGNFPPRFSGLQFPNYSSELNVNALELDDSALYLCASSLRSVDRIHYEQYFGPGTRLTVT.

CDR3 sequence reads: CASSGSSGGNQPQHF. CDR3 DNA: TGTGCCAGCAGTGGGAGCTCAGGGGGCAATCAGCCCCAGCATTTT. The rearrangement joins TRBV2 to TRBJ1-5; maybe TRBD1 (6 bases). Trimming shortened V by 4 bases and J by 2 bases, and 12 bases separated the two germline ends. CDR1 is SNHLY and CDR2 is FYNNEI in the germline V gene. The CDR3 is 15 amino acids.

V gene TRBV6-5 combines with J gene TRBJ1-6; 10 positions agree with TRBD1. CDR1 is MNHEY, CDR2 SVGAGI, per germline. V lost 8 bases and J lost 10; bases outside the gene matches: 8. The CDR3 covers 14 residues. CDR3 nucleotide sequence: TGTGCCAGCCTTCCGACAGGGGGCAGCTCACCCCTCCACTTT. The encoded protein is CASLPTGGSSPLHF.

This clone was observed a single time. The J gene is TRBJ2-5, the V gene TRBV5-1; 11 bases are shared with TRBD2. Germline V lookup: CDR1 SGHRS, CDR2 YFSETQ. CDR3 size: 16 residues. With 3 bases clipped from V and 2 bases from J, the junction kept 6 bases outside the gene matches. As DNA, the CDR3 is TGCGCCAGCAGCTCGGGCGGGACTAGCGGACAAGAGACCCAGTACTTC. Encoded protein: CASSSGGTSGQETQYF. Full variable domain (rest looked up from reference TRBV5-1 and TRBJ2-5): KAGVTQTPRYLIKTRGQQVTLSCSPISGHRSVSWYQQTPGQGLQFLFEYFSETQRNKGNFPGRFSGRQFSNSRSEMNVSTLELGDSALYLCASSSGGTSGQETQYFGPGTRLLVL.

The chain links TRBV25-1 to TRBJ2-3, with D possibly being TRBD1 (6 bases). Germline CDR1 reads MGHDK; CDR2 reads SYGVNS. The germline V and J ends were trimmed by 11 bases and 2 bases, with 14 bases remaining between them. The CDR3 contains 13 residues. The CDR3 bases are TGTGCCGGCCGGGACACGCTCACAGATACGCAGTATTTT. The encoded protein is CAGRDTLTDTQYF. Drawing the rest from reference TRBV25-1 and TRBJ2-3, the complete variable domain is EADIYQTPRYLVIGTGKKITLECSQTMGHDKMYWYQQDPGMELHLIHYSYGVNSTEKGDLSSESTVSRIRTEHFPLTLESARPSHTSQYLCAGRDTLTDTQYFGPGTRLTVL.

The chain couples TRBV6-5 to TRBJ2-7, with D possibly TRBD1 on 6 matching bases. The CDR3 is 13 residues long. Germline-derived CDR1 and CDR2 are MNHEY and SVGAGI. The germline V and J ends were trimmed by 6 bases and 5 bases, with 14 bases remaining between them. CDR3 sequence reads: CASRIQGFDEQYF. The CDR3, as DNA: TGTGCCAGCAGGATACAGGGTTTCGACGAGCAGTACTTC.

Regarding this clone: The sample carries other DNA sequences with the same CDR3. V is TRBV29-1 and J is TRBJ1-1, with TRBD1 identical over 10 bases. J was trimmed by 5 bases and V by 6 bases; bases with no gene match: 3. The CDR3 extends over 12 amino acids. Germline CDR1 reads SQVTM; CDR2 reads ANQGSEA. CDR3 in amino acids: CSVRQGATEAFF. In nucleotides, the CDR3 is TGCAGCGTCCGACAGGGGGCAACTGAAGCTTTCTTT.